This T cell receptor beta chain is from a study of early T cells in non-severe SARS-CoV-2 infection. About the research overall: Unpaired chains resulted from sequencing bulk RNA of unsorted whole blood.

Concerning this clonotype: Its antigen is not known.

The CDR3 length is 14 residues. V was shortened by 0 bases and J by 7 bases, with 13 bases between the two germline ends. From germline, CDR1 is SGHTA and CDR2 FQGTGA. Study-wide findings and caveats: Using VDJdb, the matching emphasized anti-spike CD8 responses while missing private and CD4 specificities.

Unique molecular identifiers (one per individual cDNA molecule) were attached. TCRdb fed the 5' RACE reads into MiXCR, producing one record per CDR3 protein. The data show tens of thousands of distinct CDR3 sequences, with around 7% seen just once and 2.5% to 3% held by the top ten. This clonotype originated in an adult who was a healthcare worker with PCR-confirmed SARS-CoV-2 infection or an uninfected control (not recorded which). The sample was whole blood. The chain is built from TRBV7-3 and TRBJ2-7; unclear D gene. The DNA for the CDR3 is TGTGCCAGCAGCTTAACTGGCCCGTCTAGTGAGCAGTACTTC. This sequence encodes CASSLTGPSSEQYF.